These T cell receptor beta chains were read from a single sample in a study of cytomegalovirus exposure and HLA in healthy donors. The repertoire was sequenced with immunoSEQ multiplex PCR; TCRdb's copy has only in-frame clones and lacks some. The data hold more than 150,000 clones, with 60% to 85% observed a single time. The material sequenced was PBMCs. The source is a girl between 10 and 17 years old in good health and CMV-seropositive. Both conserved end residues are part of each CDR3. Each record gives: CDR3 length, clone size, D gene, J gene, V gene, CDR3 protein, CDR3 DNA. A D gene is named only where the DNA matches it firmly. Expanded clones get a size class; other rows say once, few or many, or leave the size out.

>15|-|-|TRBJ2-1|TRBV29-1
CSVDLGRTSYNEQFF
TGCAGCGTTGACCTTGGACGGACTTCCTACAATGAGCAGTTCTTC
>15|-|-|TRBJ2-7|TRBV9
CASTQKGGPSYEQYF
TGTGCCAGCACGCAGAAGGGGGGGCCCTCCTACGAGCAGTACTTC
>16|-|-|TRBJ2-1|TRBV13
CASSYLGQGTNNEQFF
TGTGCCAGCAGCTACCTCGGGCAGGGGACTAACAATGAGCAGTTCTTC
>16|-|-|TRBJ2-5|TRBV5-4
CASSSIGVSLQETQYF
TGTGCCAGCAGCTCCATCGGGGTAAGCCTCCAAGAGACCCAGTACTTC
>15|-|-|TRBJ2-1|TRBV5-4
CAYSAGAGSYNEQFF
TGTGCCTATAGCGCGGGGGCCGGTTCCTACAATGAGCAGTTCTTC
>19|few|TRBD1|TRBJ2-7|TRBV7-8
CASSFSSGGGRAAGYEQYF
TGTGCCAGCAGCTTTAGTTCAGGGGGCGGTAGGGCCGCTGGATACGAGCAGTACTTC
>15|-|TRBD1|TRBJ2-7|TRBV19
CASSMWRQGAYEQYF
TGTGCCAGTAGTATGTGGAGACAGGGGGCCTACGAGCAGTACTTC
>14|once|-|TRBJ2-2|TRBV7-2
CASSFLANTGELFF
TGTGCCAGCAGCTTTTTAGCGAACACCGGGGAGCTGTTTTTT
>17|once|-|TRBJ1-1|TRBV21-1
CASSKAGRENMNTEAFF
TGTGCCAGCAGCAAAGCGGGCAGGGAAAACATGAACACTGAAGCTTTCTTT
>13|-|-|TRBJ1-6|TRBV2
CASIAAFNSPLHF
TGTGCCAGCATAGCAGCCTTTAATTCACCCCTCCACTTT
>18|-|TRBD1|TRBJ1-1|TRBV10-3
CAIGGFSDRGAGNTEAFF
TGTGCCATCGGGGGCTTTTCAGACAGGGGTGCTGGGAACACTGAAGCTTTCTTT
>14|-|TRBD1|TRBJ1-5|TRBV10-3
CAIKPGQGNQPQHF
TGTGCCATCAAACCGGGACAGGGAAATCAGCCCCAGCATTTT
>14|-|-|TRBJ2-7|TRBV10-3
CAISEMTVGDEQYF
TGTGCCATAAGTGAAATGACAGTAGGGGACGAGCAGTACTTC
>15|-|TRBD1|TRBJ2-2|TRBV6-5
CAGSTTGGYTGELFF
TGTGCCGGCAGTACGACAGGGGGGTACACCGGGGAGCTGTTTTTT
>16|-|-|TRBJ2-1|TRBV4-3
CASSQDPTGSYNEQFF
TGCGCCAGCAGCCAAGATCCAACGGGCTCCTACAATGAGCAGTTCTTC
>11|-|-|TRBJ2-7|TRBV20-1
CSAQLVYEQYF
TGCAGTGCTCAACTAGTATACGAGCAGTACTTC
>14|few|-|TRBJ1-1|TRBV6-5
CASTRGGGVTEAFF
TGTGCCAGCACCCGGGGGGGAGGGGTCACTGAAGCTTTCTTT
>17|-|-|TRBJ1-3|TRBV4-3
CASSQDLAQGTRNTIYF
TGCGCCAGCAGCCAAGATCTAGCACAGGGAACGAGAAACACCATATATTTT
>11|-|-|TRBJ2-7|TRBV20-1
CSATREYEQYF
TGCAGTGCAACCCGGGAGTACGAGCAGTACTTC
>17|-|-|TRBJ2-7|TRBV13
CASSLRGKVDSSYEQYF
TGTGCCAGCAGCTTAAGAGGGAAGGTTGACTCCTCCTACGAGCAGTACTTC
>17|once|TRBD1|TRBJ2-1|TRBV5-5
CASSSAFWTGLYNEQFF
TGTGCCAGCAGCTCAGCTTTTTGGACAGGGCTCTACAATGAGCAGTTCTTC
>13|-|TRBD1|TRBJ2-5|TRBV29-1
CSLKAGGRETQYF
TGCAGCCTCAAGGCAGGGGGTAGGGAGACCCAGTACTTC
>16|-|TRBD2|TRBJ2-5|TRBV7-2
CASSLGGGTEFETQYF
TGTGCCAGCAGCTTAGGCGGGGGAACCGAATTCGAGACCCAGTACTTC
>13|-|-|TRBJ1-5|TRBV7-2
CASSIGGNQPQHF
TGTGCCAGCAGTATCGGGGGGAATCAGCCCCAGCATTTT
>15|-|-|TRBJ1-2|TRBV4-3
CASSQEFGVNYGYTF
TGCGCCAGCAGCCAAGAGTTCGGGGTAAATTATGGCTACACCTTC
>17|-|-|TRBJ1-6|TRBV11-2
CASSQSAAGNYNSPLHF
TGTGCCAGCAGCCAATCGGCCGCGGGCAACTATAATTCACCCCTCCACTTT
>13|-|TRBD2|TRBJ2-7|TRBV5-1
CASSEAGGYEQYF
TGCGCCAGCAGCGAGGCGGGAGGGTACGAGCAGTACTTC
>15|-|-|TRBJ2-1|TRBV25-1
CASSDEARAYNEQFF
TGTGCCAGCAGTGATGAGGCCAGGGCCTACAATGAGCAGTTCTTC
>17|-|-|TRBJ1-3|TRBV13
CASSLPLGGSSGNTIYF
TGTGCCAGCAGCCTACCCCTCGGGGGGAGCTCTGGAAACACCATATATTTT
>17|-|TRBD1|TRBJ1-5|TRBV19
CASSRDRVFYRSQPQHF
TGTGCCAGTAGTAGGGACAGGGTGTTTTACAGAAGTCAGCCCCAGCATTTT
>15|-|-|TRBJ1-4|TRBV7-2
CASSSQGSTNEKLFF
TGTGCCAGCAGCTCGCAGGGGTCTACTAATGAAAAACTGTTTTTT
>12|-|-|TRBJ1-2|TRBV30
CAWGDRSYGYTF
TGTGCCTGGGGCGACAGATCCTATGGCTACACCTTC
>15|-|-|TRBJ1-1|TRBV4-3
CASSQDSGAETEAFF
TGCGCCAGCAGCCAAGATTCAGGGGCGGAAACTGAAGCTTTCTTT
>17|-|TRBD1|TRBJ2-7|TRBV10-3
CAISGRTGTASSYEQYF
TGTGCCATCAGTGGACGTACCGGGACAGCGAGCTCCTACGAGCAGTACTTC
>13|-|-|TRBJ2-7|TRBV19
CASSLQGNYEQYF
TGTGCCAGTAGTCTGCAGGGTAACTACGAGCAGTACTTC
>14|-|-|TRBJ2-7|TRBV10-2
CASSLPGETHEQYF
TGCGCCAGCTCTCTTCCAGGGGAGACGCACGAGCAGTACTTC
>15|-|TRBD1|TRBJ2-7|TRBV6-6
CASSLPGQASYEQYF
TGTGCCAGCAGCCTACCGGGACAGGCCTCCTACGAGCAGTACTTC
>15|-|TRBD1|TRBJ2-7|TRBV27
CASSLSWDSSYEQYF
TGTGCCAGCAGTTTATCGTGGGACAGCTCCTACGAGCAGTACTTC
>13|-|TRBD1|TRBJ1-2|TRBV9
CASSSRDSYGYTF
TGTGCCAGCAGCTCAAGGGACAGCTATGGCTACACCTTC
>14|-|-|TRBJ2-3|TRBV12-5
CASADLRVPDTQYF
TGTGCTAGTGCCGACCTCAGGGTACCGGATACGCAGTATTTT
>14|-|-|TRBJ1-6|TRBV5-6
CASSLGAATSPLHF
TGTGCCAGCAGCTTGGGGGCAGCTACCTCACCCCTCCACTTT
>17|-|TRBD1|TRBJ2-3|TRBV10-1
CASSEYVAGQGTDTQYF
TGCGCCAGCAGTGAATATGTGGCTGGACAGGGGACCGATACGCAGTATTTT
>14|-|TRBD2|TRBJ2-7|TRBV7-9
CASSLGGNSYEQYF
TGTGCCAGCAGCTTGGGGGGGAACTCCTACGAGCAGTACTTC
>14|-|TRBD2|TRBJ2-2|TRBV6-1
CASNTGGGTGELFF
TGTGCCAGCAACACGGGGGGGGGCACCGGGGAGCTGTTTTTT
>15|-|TRBD1|TRBJ1-2|TRBV11-2
CASSLWEEGAEGYTF
TGTGCCAGCAGCTTGTGGGAGGAGGGGGCGGAAGGCTACACCTTC
>15|few|TRBD2|TRBJ2-3|TRBV7-4
CASSDRGGYTDTQYF
TGTGCCAGCAGCGACCGCGGGGGGTACACAGATACGCAGTATTTT
>13|-|-|TRBJ2-7|TRBV9
CASSPTSGYEQYF
TGTGCCAGCAGCCCTACCTCCGGCTACGAGCAGTACTTC
>14|-|TRBD2|TRBJ2-3|TRBV19
CASSMAGGVDTQYF
TGTGCCAGTAGTATGGCGGGGGGGGTAGATACGCAGTATTTT
>12|few|-|TRBJ1-2|TRBV5-6
CASSFVPYGYTF
TGTGCCAGCAGCTTCGTCCCTTATGGCTACACCTTC
>15|-|TRBD1|TRBJ2-7|TRBV10-2
CASKGPDRLSYEQYF
TGCGCCAGCAAAGGACCGGACAGGTTAAGCTACGAGCAGTACTTC
>15|-|TRBD1|TRBJ2-7|TRBV4-3
CASSQSGDRVHEQYF
TGCGCCAGCAGCCAAAGCGGGGACAGGGTCCACGAGCAGTACTTC
>16|few|-|TRBJ2-5|TRBV11-3
CASSGGAGRGSETQYF
TGTGCCAGCAGTGGTGGGGCCGGTAGGGGTTCAGAGACCCAGTACTTC
>15|-|-|TRBJ1-2|TRBV5-4
CASSLGRAEDYGYTF
TGTGCCAGCAGCCTGGGGCGGGCCGAGGACTATGGCTACACCTTC
>14|-|TRBD1|TRBJ1-4|TRBV9
CASSAGTGTEKLFF
TGTGCCAGCAGCGCCGGGACAGGGACTGAAAAACTGTTTTTT
>16|-|-|TRBJ1-4|TRBV5-8
CASSPRIRKLNEKLFF
TGTGCCAGCAGCCCTCGAATCCGCAAACTTAATGAAAAACTGTTTTTT
>13|-|TRBD1|TRBJ2-5|TRBV29-1
CSTSRGRQETQYF
TGCAGCACGTCTAGGGGGCGGCAAGAGACCCAGTACTTC
>17|-|TRBD2|TRBJ2-3|TRBV11-2
CASSLGLAGGPGDTQYF
TGTGCCAGCAGCTTAGGACTAGCGGGGGGGCCGGGGGATACGCAGTATTTT
>14|-|TRBD1|TRBJ2-3|TRBV29-1
CSVARGLSTDTQYF
TGCAGCGTTGCAAGGGGGCTATCCACAGATACGCAGTATTTT
>16|-|TRBD1|TRBJ2-7|TRBV27
CASSQDRRILPYEQYF
TGTGCCAGCAGCCAGGACAGGCGAATTCTCCCCTACGAGCAGTACTTC